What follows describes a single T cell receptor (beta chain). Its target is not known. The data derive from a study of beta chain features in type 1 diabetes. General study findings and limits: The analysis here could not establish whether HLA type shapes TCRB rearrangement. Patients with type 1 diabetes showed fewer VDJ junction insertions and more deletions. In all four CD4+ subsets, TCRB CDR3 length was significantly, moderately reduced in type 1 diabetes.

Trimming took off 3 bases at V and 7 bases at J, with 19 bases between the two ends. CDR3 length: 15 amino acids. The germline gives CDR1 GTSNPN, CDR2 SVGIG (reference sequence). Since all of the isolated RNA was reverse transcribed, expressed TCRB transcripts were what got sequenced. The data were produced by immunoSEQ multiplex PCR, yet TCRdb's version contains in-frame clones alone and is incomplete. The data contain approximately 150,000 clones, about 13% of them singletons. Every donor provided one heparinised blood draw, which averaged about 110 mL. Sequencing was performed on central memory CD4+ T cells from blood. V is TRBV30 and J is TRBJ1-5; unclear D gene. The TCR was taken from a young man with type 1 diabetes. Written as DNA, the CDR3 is TGTGCCTGGAGCCCCGCCCTGGGCAATGAACAGCCCCAGCATTTT. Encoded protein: CAWSPALGNEQPQHF. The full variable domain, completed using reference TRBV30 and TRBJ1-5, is SQTIHQWPATLVQPVGSPLSLECTVEGTSNPNLYWYRQAAGRGLQLLFYSVGIGQISSEVPQNLSASRPQDRQFILSSKKLLLSDSGFYLCAWSPALGNEQPQHFGDGTRLSIL.